The T cell receptor (beta chain) described here comes from a study of PD-L1 blockade in urothelial cancer. Background on the study: Patients had received 0 to 3 prior chemotherapy regimens.

The time point was: pretreatment peripheral blood. V shed 3 bases and J 8 bases; nucleotides not matched to a gene: 5. CDR3 length: 14 residues. CDR1 SGHNT and CDR2 YYREEE come from the germline V gene (reference sequence). Generated by immunoSEQ multiplex PCR, the TCRdb table keeps only in-frame clones and is missing some. Of fewer than 95,000 clones listed, 84% are singletons. This TCR was recovered from a man aged 55-75 years with urothelial cancer. Here the sequenced sample was PBMCs, taken around atezolizumab (anti-PD-L1) treatment. The chain joins TRBV5-4 to TRBJ2-2, with TRBD2 matching over 9 bases. Written as DNA, the CDR3 is TGTGCCAGCAGCTCTAGCGGGACTAAGGGGGAGCTGTTTTTT. Translating it yields CASSSSGTKGELFF.